These 32 T cell receptor beta chains originate from one sample sequenced in a study of CXCR3-negative and CXCR3-positive naive CD8 T cells. UMI-labeled 5' RACE yielded the TRB cDNA libraries. TCRdb reworked the 5' RACE reads into one entry per CDR3 protein, no DNA. In all, the sample yields tens of thousands of distinct CDR3 sequences. The sequenced sample was naive CXCR3- CD8+ T cells from blood. Subset: CD45RO-CCR7+CD27+CD95- naive CD8+ T cells lacking CXCR3 (TNR3-). The receptor source for this set is a human donor in good health. Some clones in this sample may be carry-over from other donors' samples.

This chain links TRBV28 with TRBJ2-7; TCRdb picks TRBD1, but there is no DNA to check that call. Per the germline V gene, CDR1 is MDHEN and CDR2 is SYDVKM. The CDR3 runs 13 residues. The CDR3 sequence is CASSLSGTHEQYF. The whole variable domain, remainder taken from reference TRBV28 and TRBJ2-7, is DVKVTQSSRYLVKRTGEKVFLECVQDMDHENMFWYRQDPGLGLRLIYFSYDVKMKEKGDIPEGYSVSREKKERFSLILESASTNQTSMYLCASSLSGTHEQYFGPGTRLTVT.

The chain is built from TRBV7-9 and TRBJ2-2; TCRdb reports TRBD2, a call that lacks DNA to check it against. This CDR3 contains 14 residues. Germline CDR1 reads SEHNR; CDR2 reads FQNEAQ (reference sequence). CDR3 residues: CASTGALKGGELFF.

The CDR3 is CASGLDDRGSNTGELFF. The gene calls are TRBV12-5 and TRBJ2-2; the D gene TCRdb calls, TRBD1, cannot be checked with no DNA. CDR1 and CDR2 from the germline V gene are LGHNT and FRNRAP. This CDR3 has 17 residues.

This chain uses TRBV27 with TRBJ1-2. From germline, CDR1 is MNHEY and CDR2 SMNVEV (reference sequence). This CDR3 is 14 amino acids long. CDR3 amino acids: CASSLRRQDYGYTF.

The chain uses TRBV19 and TRBJ1-1; TCRdb names TRBD1, which stays unverified in the absence of DNA. The CDR3 runs 18 residues. Germline V lookup: CDR1 LNHDA, CDR2 SQIVND (reference sequence). CDR3 protein: CASSIVSWGQGKDTEAFF.

The chain links TRBV7-9 to TRBJ1-1. The CDR3 loop spans 13 amino acids. The germline gives CDR1 SEHNR, CDR2 FQNEAQ (reference sequence). The CDR3 region is CASSFMSGTEAFF.

This chain links TRBV2 with TRBJ2-7; the D call of TRBD2 rests on TCRdb alone, since no DNA is present to check it. Germline V gene lookup returns CDR1 SNHLY and CDR2 FYNNEI. The CDR3 has 12 residues. The CDR3 reads CASSDPSREQYF.

This chain joins TRBV10-3 and TRBJ1-1; as DNA is missing, the TRBD1 call by TCRdb cannot be tested. The CDR3 runs to 12 residues. Germline V gene sequence: CDR1 ENHRY, CDR2 SYGVKD. The CDR3 spells CAISDGGTEAFF.

The chain's CDR3 is CSVIGQGDSSYEQYF. The chain has TRBV29-1 and TRBJ2-7; the D call of TRBD1 rests on TCRdb alone, since no DNA is present to check it. Looked up from germline, CDR1 is SQVTM and CDR2 is ANQGSEA. This CDR3 comprises 15 residues.

The CDR3 protein is CASSIGTGNYEQYF. The gene calls are TRBV19 and TRBJ2-7; TCRdb's D gene call, TRBD1, goes unchecked for lack of DNA. Germline lookup yields CDR1 LNHDA and CDR2 SQIVND (reference sequence). The CDR3 contains 14 residues.

This chain joins TRBV28 and TRBJ2-5. The length of the CDR3 is 11 residues. Germline V gene data show CDR1 as MDHEN and CDR2 as SYDVKM. This chain's CDR3 is CASSWAEAQYF.

The chain joins TRBV19 to TRBJ2-2; without DNA, the TCRdb call of TRBD1 cannot be checked. Germline V lookup: CDR1 LNHDA, CDR2 SQIVND (reference sequence). The CDR3 loop spans 16 amino acids. Here the CDR3 reads CASSPFVAANTGELFF.

The gene calls are TRBV4-2 and TRBJ2-7; TCRdb reports TRBD1, a call that lacks DNA to check it against. The CDR3 length is 16 residues. The V gene's germline CDR1 is LGHNA and CDR2 YNFKEQ. CDR3 loop: CASSQEGPGTNYEQYF.

The rearrangement uses TRBV20-1 and TRBJ2-7. Germline lookup yields CDR1 DFQATT and CDR2 SNEGSKA (reference sequence). The CDR3 loop spans 14 amino acids. CDR3 protein: CSAGEGSSIYEQYF.

V and J are TRBV2 and TRBJ2-7. Germline V gene data show CDR1 as SNHLY and CDR2 as FYNNEI. This CDR3 region has 13 residues. The CDR3 protein is CASSDSRSYEQYF.

V gene TRBV19 combines with J gene TRBJ2-2. Germline loops: CDR1 LNHDA, CDR2 SQIVND (reference sequence). CDR3 length: 14 residues. The CDR3 loop is CASSIDPYTGELFF. Together with reference TRBV19 and TRBJ2-2, the CDR3 gives the full variable domain: DGGITQSPKYLFRKEGQNVTLSCEQNLNHDAMYWYRQDPGQGLRLIYYSQIVNDFQKGDIAEGYSVSREKKESFPLTVTSAQKNPTAFYLCASSIDPYTGELFFGEGSRLTVL.

The V call is TRBV24-1, the J call TRBJ2-1; the D gene TCRdb calls, TRBD2, cannot be checked with no DNA. The CDR3 is 14 residues long. Germline CDR1 KGHDR, CDR2 SFDVKD. CDR3 sequence: CATSDLPLASEQFF.

This rearrangement joins TRBV9 to TRBJ1-1; TCRdb returns TRBD1, unconfirmable since there is no DNA. The CDR3 is 15 amino acids. Germline V gives CDR1 SGDLS, CDR2 YYNGEE. This CDR3 reads CASSPWTGGDTEAFF.

V usage is TRBV28 and J usage is TRBJ2-1; absent DNA, TCRdb's TRBD1 call cannot be checked. The CDR3 loop spans 18 amino acids. Germline values: CDR1 MDHEN, CDR2 SYDVKM. CDR3 region: CASSSDASGTESYNEQFF.

The rearrangement uses TRBV7-9 and TRBJ2-7; as DNA is missing, the TRBD1 call by TCRdb cannot be tested. This CDR3 contains 14 residues. Germline assignment: CDR1 SEHNR and CDR2 FQNEAQ (reference sequence). This chain's CDR3 is CASTTDSYPYEQYF.

V is TRBV28 and J is TRBJ2-7; TCRdb indicates TRBD1, and absent DNA this call remains unverified. The CDR3 sequence is 12 residues long. The germline CDR1 and CDR2 sequences are MDHEN and SYDVKM. CDR3 sequence reads: CASGDRSYEQYF.

V is TRBV20-1 and J is TRBJ2-3; without DNA, the TCRdb call of TRBD2 cannot be checked. The germline gives CDR1 DFQATT, CDR2 SNEGSKA (reference sequence). The CDR3 is 17 amino acids. The CDR3 sequence: CSAREEGGSIRTDTQYF.

CDR3 amino acids: CASSHEPWLADTQYF. J is TRBJ2-3 and V is TRBV7-2. CDR3 length equals 15 residues. CDR1 is SGHTA, CDR2 FQGNSA, per germline.

This chain connects TRBV9 to TRBJ2-7; the TCRdb call, TRBD1, lacks DNA for checking. The CDR3 contains 14 residues. Germline values: CDR1 SGDLS, CDR2 YYNGEE. The CDR3 region is CASSASGTDYEQYF.

The J gene is TRBJ2-7, the V gene TRBV7-2; the D call from TCRdb, TRBD1, cannot be confirmed without DNA. CDR3 length equals 13 residues. Germline V lookup: CDR1 SGHTA, CDR2 FQGNSA. The CDR3 spells CASTVDTNYEQYF.

The chain recombines TRBV29-1 with TRBJ2-2. Germline lookup yields CDR1 SQVTM and CDR2 ANQGSEA. The CDR3 spans 12 residues. This CDR3 reads CSVRSETGELFF.

The chain links TRBV2 to TRBJ2-1; as DNA is missing, the TRBD1 call by TCRdb cannot be tested. The germline CDR1 and CDR2 sequences are SNHLY and FYNNEI. This CDR3 region has 13 residues. The CDR3 here is CAARLSSYNEQFF.

The chain carries TRBV29-1 and TRBJ2-7; TCRdb proposes TRBD1, but this gene call is untestable without DNA. Germline CDR1 and CDR2: SQVTM and ANQGSEA. There are 14 residues in the CDR3. The CDR3 loop is CSVKPGQGNYEQYF.

V is TRBV29-1 and J is TRBJ1-1; the D call of TRBD1 rests on TCRdb alone, since no DNA is present to check it. This CDR3 contains 11 residues. Germline V CDR1 and CDR2: SQVTM, ANQGSEA. The CDR3 region is CSVPRDSEAFF.

The rearrangement uses TRBV29-1 and TRBJ1-2. The germline V gene has CDR1 SQVTM and CDR2 ANQGSEA. There are 13 residues in the CDR3. The CDR3 loop reads CSVELAGLYGYTF.

The J gene is TRBJ2-7, the V gene TRBV7-9; as DNA is missing, the TRBD2 call by TCRdb cannot be tested. Germline V gives CDR1 SEHNR, CDR2 FQNEAQ (reference sequence). The CDR3 totals 15 residues. CDR3 sequence reads: CASSLVGLGSYEQYF.

This chain joins TRBV3-1 and TRBJ2-7. CDR1 is LGHDT, CDR2 YNNKEL, per germline (reference sequence). The CDR3 totals 13 residues. This chain's CDR3 is CASSQTDSYEQYF.